This T cell receptor (beta chain) was found in a study of post-analysis software for immune sequencing data. This clonotype was observed a handful of times. Its target is unknown. Regarding the study as a whole: Significantly lower normalized Chao1 diversity was found in patients with multiple sclerosis relative to controls. Comparison of patients with controls showed five or six TRBV segments more frequent in patients, TRBV5-6, TRBV5-1 and TRBV20-1 among them.

CDR1 and CDR2 from the germline V gene are SNHLY and FYNNEI. The CDR3 consists of 15 residues. Trimming shortened V by 3 bases and J by 8 bases, and 17 bases separated the two germline ends. Sequencing libraries made from TCR beta cDNA carried unique molecular identifiers. TCRdb reprocessed the PCR reads via MiXCR and lists one record per CDR3 protein. This sample has 450,000 to 650,000 distinct CDR3 sequences, with about 44% found just once. The source of this sequence is a girl aged 10-17 years with multiple sclerosis. This sequence joins TRBV2 and TRBJ2-1; maybe TRBD2 (5 bases). The sequencing input was blood. CDR3 loop: CASSDEGSFGHEQFF. CDR3 coding DNA: TGTGCCAGCAGTGACGAGGGTAGCTTCGGGCATGAGCAGTTCTTC.